The 10 T cell receptor beta chains given below trace back to one sample, sequenced in a study of cytomegalovirus exposure and HLA in healthy donors. Both 60 Vbeta primers and 13 Jbeta primers went into the PCR. The table came from immunoSEQ multiplex PCR; TCRdb's copy has only in-frame clones and leaves some out. The sample carries around 90,000 clones, roughly 83% recorded once. Material: PBMCs. The source of these receptors is a male donor in good health and CMV-seropositive.

Note on this clone: The identical CDR3 is also encoded by other nucleotide sequences in the sample. The rearrangement links TRBV29-1 to TRBJ1-2; perhaps TRBD1 as D (5 bases). CDR1 is SQVTM and CDR2 is ANQGSEA in the germline V gene. The CDR3 sequence is 12 residues long. The germline V and J ends were trimmed by 0 bases and 5 bases, with 7 bases remaining between them. Here the CDR3 DNA reads TGCAGCGTTGAAGACCGGGGGTATGGCTACACCTTC. Amino acids: CSVEDRGYGYTF. Filled out from reference TRBV29-1 and TRBJ1-2, the complete variable domain reads SAVISQKPSRDICQRGTSLTIQCQVDSQVTMMFWYRQQPGQSLTLIATANQGSEATYESGFVIDKFPISRPNLTFSTLTVSNMSPEDSSIYLCSVEDRGYGYTFGSGTRLTVV.

This clone was picked up one time. The chain combines TRBV7-2 with TRBJ2-2, with TRBD2 identical over 16 bases. CDR1 SGHTA and CDR2 FQGNSA come from the germline V gene. The CDR3 consists of 19 residues. The V and J ends lost 5 bases and 2 bases, in that order; junction bases with no gene match: 8. The CDR3 here is CASSPGTSGGAVNTGELFF. The CDR3 DNA sequence: TGTGCCAGCAGCCCCGGGACTAGCGGGGGGGCCGTAAACACCGGGGAGCTGTTTTTT.

The chain recombines TRBV27 with TRBJ2-1, with 8 bases that match TRBD2. The ends lost 3 bases at V and 7 bases at J; junction bases unmatched: 8. Germline V CDR1 and CDR2: MNHEY, SMNVEV (reference sequence). This CDR3 region has 15 residues. The CDR3 region is CASSFSRGGGNEQFF. CDR3 DNA: TGTGCCAGCAGTTTCAGTCGGGGGGGCGGGAATGAGCAGTTCTTC.

The rearrangement links TRBV30 to TRBJ2-5; TRBD2 is a possible D gene (7 bases). Germline CDR1 reads GTSNPN; CDR2 reads SVGIG (reference sequence). This CDR3 has 15 residues. Trimming left V 4 bases short and J 3 bases short, with 18 bases between. CDR3 sequence reads: CAWKGEGVLKETQYF. As DNA, the CDR3 is TGTGCCTGGAAGGGGGAGGGGGTGTTAAAAGAGACCCAGTACTTC.

The chain has TRBV19 and TRBJ1-6; possible D gene TRBD1, 5 bases. CDR1 is LNHDA, CDR2 SQIVND, per germline (reference sequence). V was clipped by 6 bases and J by 5 bases, with 8 bases between them. The CDR3 covers 13 residues. CDR3 region: CASSKGNNSPLHF. CDR3 nucleotides: TGTGCCAGTAGCAAGGGGAATAATTCACCCCTCCACTTT.

V and J are TRBV5-4 and TRBJ1-6; D not certain. Germline V gives CDR1 SGHNT, CDR2 YYREEE (reference sequence). V shed 0 bases and J shed 5 bases, with 9 bases lying between them. The CDR3 totals 15 residues. The DNA for the CDR3 is TGTGCCAGCAGCTTGGAGAGAGGGAATAATTCACCCCTCCACTTT. This sequence encodes CASSLERGNNSPLHF.

This clone was detected once. The chain links TRBV19 to TRBJ2-2; TRBD1 is a possible D gene (6 bases). This CDR3 region has 14 residues. CDR1 and CDR2 from the germline V gene are LNHDA and SQIVND (reference sequence). V lost 7 bases and J 2 bases, leaving 11 bases between the germline ends. The CDR3 DNA is TGTGCCAGTAACCCACAGGGAAACACCGGGGAGCTGTTTTTT. This codes for CASNPQGNTGELFF.

The rearrangement links TRBV19 to TRBJ1-5, with 7 positions matching TRBD1. The CDR3 loop spans 15 amino acids. Germline V gene data show CDR1 as LNHDA and CDR2 as SQIVND (reference sequence). After removal of 7 bases from V and 3 bases from J, the junction contained 9 bases not matched to a gene. This chain's CDR3 is CASKRDRSSNQPQHF. As DNA, the CDR3 is TGTGCCAGTAAAAGGGACAGAAGTTCCAATCAGCCCCAGCATTTT.

The chain has TRBV7-9 and TRBJ2-1; no definite D call. Germline-derived CDR1 and CDR2 are SEHNR and FQNEAQ (reference sequence). With 5 bases removed from V and 6 bases from J, the gap between germline ends came to 8 bases. This CDR3 comprises 12 residues. Here the CDR3 DNA reads TGTGCCAGCAGCCCCGCTAGCAATGAGCAGTTCTTC. Protein product: CASSPASNEQFF.

This chain links TRBV29-1 with TRBJ2-5; a possible D gene is TRBD2 (5 bases). CDR3 length: 13 amino acids. Trimming stripped 2 bases from V and 5 bases from J, with 12 bases between. The germline CDR1 and CDR2 sequences are SQVTM and ANQGSEA. The CDR3 reads CSVEPTPSETQYF. In DNA form, the CDR3 reads TGCAGCGTTGAACCCACCCCTAGCGAGACCCAGTACTTC. The complete variable domain, with remaining parts taken from reference TRBV29-1 and TRBJ2-5, reads SAVISQKPSRDICQRGTSLTIQCQVDSQVTMMFWYRQQPGQSLTLIATANQGSEATYESGFVIDKFPISRPNLTFSTLTVSNMSPEDSSIYLCSVEPTPSETQYFGPGTRLLVL.